This TCR beta chain was retrieved from a study of spatial heterogeneity in lung cancer. Study-wide context: Raw reads contained each unique TCR and UMI combination more than ten times on average.

The CDR3 contains 15 residues. The germline CDR1 and CDR2 sequences are MNHEY and SVGAGI. V was pared by 5 bases and J by 2 bases, with 7 bases of the junction left unmatched. Study-wide points: How many expanded intratumoral alpha and beta TCRs were present tracked the tumor mutation count, which was a count of nonsynonymous mutations. Ubiquitous expanded TCR counts tracked ubiquitous nonsynonymous mutations; regional expanded TCR counts tracked regional nonsynonymous mutations.

Time point indicated: sample taken at primary tumor resection. Unsorted whole RNA of tumor, nontumor lung or frozen PBMC was sequenced. Every TCR cDNA molecule bore its own unique molecular identifier. TCRdb fed the 5' RACE reads into MiXCR, producing one record per CDR3 protein. This sample has thousands of distinct CDR3 sequences; just under 3% occur once, and the top ten carry roughly 13%. This clonotype has ten or more counts. Its specificity is not known. This sequence was found in a male donor with early-stage non-small cell lung cancer. The sample here was lung tumor tissue, taken at surgery. The chain uses TRBV6-5 and TRBJ2-7; 9 bases align to TRBD1. In DNA, the CDR3 is TGTGCCAGCAGTCTGGAGACAGGGGGAGCCTACGAGCAGTACTTC. Translation gives CASSLETGGAYEQYF.